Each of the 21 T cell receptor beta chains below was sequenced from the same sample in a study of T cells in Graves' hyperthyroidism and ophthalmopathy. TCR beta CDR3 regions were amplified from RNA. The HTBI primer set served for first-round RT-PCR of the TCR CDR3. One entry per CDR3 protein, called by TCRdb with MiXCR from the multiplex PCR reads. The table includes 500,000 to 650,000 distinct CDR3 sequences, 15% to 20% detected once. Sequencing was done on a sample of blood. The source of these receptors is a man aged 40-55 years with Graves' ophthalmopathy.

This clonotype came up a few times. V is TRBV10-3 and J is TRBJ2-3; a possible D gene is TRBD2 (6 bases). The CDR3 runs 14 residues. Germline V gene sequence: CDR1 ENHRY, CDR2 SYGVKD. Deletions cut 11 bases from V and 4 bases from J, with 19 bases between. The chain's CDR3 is CASNSGWGADTQYF. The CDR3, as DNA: TGTGCCTCGAATAGCGGCTGGGGGGCAGATACGCAGTATTTT.

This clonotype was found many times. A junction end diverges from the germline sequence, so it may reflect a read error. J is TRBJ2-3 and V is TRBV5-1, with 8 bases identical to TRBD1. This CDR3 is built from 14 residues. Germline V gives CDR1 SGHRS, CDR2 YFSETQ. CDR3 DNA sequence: TGTGCCAGCAGTCCGGACAGGGGCACAGATACGCAGTATTTT. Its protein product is CASSPDRGTDTQYF. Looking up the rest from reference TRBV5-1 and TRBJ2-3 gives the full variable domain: KAGVTQTPRYLIKTRGQQVTLSCSPISGHRSVSWYQQTPGQGLQFLFEYFSETQRNKGNFPGRFSGRQFSNSRSEMNVSTLELGDSALYLCASSPDRGTDTQYFGPGTRLTVL.

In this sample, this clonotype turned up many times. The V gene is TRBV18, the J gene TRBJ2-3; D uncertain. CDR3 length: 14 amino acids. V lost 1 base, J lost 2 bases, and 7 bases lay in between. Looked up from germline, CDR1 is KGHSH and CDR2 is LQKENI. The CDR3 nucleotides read TGTGCCAGCTCACCACTGCGGAACACAGATACGCAGTATTTT. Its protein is CASSPLRNTDTQYF.

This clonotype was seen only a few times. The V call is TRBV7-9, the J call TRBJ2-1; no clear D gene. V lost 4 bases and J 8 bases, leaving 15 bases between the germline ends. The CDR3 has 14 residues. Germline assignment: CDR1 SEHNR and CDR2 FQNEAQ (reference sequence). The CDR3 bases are TGTGCCAGCAGCTCCCTCGCCGGGCGCGATGAGCAGTTCTTC. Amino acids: CASSSLAGRDEQFF. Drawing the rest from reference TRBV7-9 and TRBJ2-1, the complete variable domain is DTGVSQNPRHKITKRGQNVTFRCDPISEHNRLYWYRQTLGQGPEFLTYFQNEAQLEKSRLLSDRFSAERPKGSFSTLEIQRTEQGDSAMYLCASSSLAGRDEQFFGPGTRLTVL.

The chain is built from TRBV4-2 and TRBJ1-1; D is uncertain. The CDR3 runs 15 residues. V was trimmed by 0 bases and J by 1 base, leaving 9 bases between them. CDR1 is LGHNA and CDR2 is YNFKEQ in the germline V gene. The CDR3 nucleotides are TGTGCCAGCAGCCAAGATCCTCGGGCGAACACTGAAGCTTTCTTT. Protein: CASSQDPRANTEAFF.

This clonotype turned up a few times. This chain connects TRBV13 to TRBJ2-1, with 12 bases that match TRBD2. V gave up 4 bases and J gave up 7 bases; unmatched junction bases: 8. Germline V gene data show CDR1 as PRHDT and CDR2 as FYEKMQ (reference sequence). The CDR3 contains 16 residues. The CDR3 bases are TGTGCCAGCAGCTACCGGACTAGCGGGGCCGGGAATGAGCAGTTCTTC. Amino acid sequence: CASSYRTSGAGNEQFF.

CDR3 region: CASSLALVTSGGTDTQYF. The CDR3 bases are TGTGCCAGCAGCTTAGCGCTCGTCACTAGCGGGGGCACAGATACGCAGTATTTT. V gene TRBV7-9 combines with J gene TRBJ2-3; 10 bases are shared with TRBD2. The CDR3 loop spans 18 amino acids. Per the germline V gene, CDR1 is SEHNR and CDR2 is FQNEAQ (reference sequence). V shed 0 bases and J 1 base; nucleotides not matched to a gene: 7. Complete variable domain (other parts from reference TRBV7-9 and TRBJ2-3): DTGVSQNPRHKITKRGQNVTFRCDPISEHNRLYWYRQTLGQGPEFLTYFQNEAQLEKSRLLSDRFSAERPKGSFSTLEIQRTEQGDSAMYLCASSLALVTSGGTDTQYFGPGTRLTVL.

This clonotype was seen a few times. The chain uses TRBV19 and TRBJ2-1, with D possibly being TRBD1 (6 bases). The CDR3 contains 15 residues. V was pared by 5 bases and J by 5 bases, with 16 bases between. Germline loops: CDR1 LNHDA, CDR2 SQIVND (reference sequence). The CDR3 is CASSPEYGQNNEQFF. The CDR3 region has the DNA TGTGCCAGTAGTCCCGAGTATGGACAGAACAATGAGCAGTTCTTC.

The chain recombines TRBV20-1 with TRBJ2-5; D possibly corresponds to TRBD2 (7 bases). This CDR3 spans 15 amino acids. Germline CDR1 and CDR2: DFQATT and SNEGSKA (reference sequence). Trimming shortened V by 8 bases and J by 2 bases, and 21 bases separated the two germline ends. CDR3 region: CSTRGGGVYQETQYF. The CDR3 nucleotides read TGCAGTACCAGGGGCGGGGGCGTTTATCAAGAGACCCAGTACTTC.

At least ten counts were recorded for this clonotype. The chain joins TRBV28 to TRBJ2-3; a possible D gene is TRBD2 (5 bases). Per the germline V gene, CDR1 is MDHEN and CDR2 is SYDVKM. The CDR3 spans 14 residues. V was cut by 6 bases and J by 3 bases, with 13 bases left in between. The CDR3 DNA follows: TGTGCCAGCAGCGTCGGACTGGAAACAGATACGCAGTATTTT. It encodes CASSVGLETDTQYF.

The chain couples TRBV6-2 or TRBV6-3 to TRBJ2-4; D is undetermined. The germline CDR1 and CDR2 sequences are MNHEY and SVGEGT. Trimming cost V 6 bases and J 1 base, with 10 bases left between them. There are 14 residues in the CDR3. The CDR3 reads CASRLDGAKNIQYF. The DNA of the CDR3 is TGTGCCAGCAGACTCGACGGGGCCAAAAACATTCAGTACTTC.

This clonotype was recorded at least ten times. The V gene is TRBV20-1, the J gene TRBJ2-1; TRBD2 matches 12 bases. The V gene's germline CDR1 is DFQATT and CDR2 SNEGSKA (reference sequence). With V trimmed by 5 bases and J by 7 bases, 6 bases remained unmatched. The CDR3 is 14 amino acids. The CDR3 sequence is CSALLAGGRNEQFF. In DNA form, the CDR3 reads TGCAGTGCTCTTCTAGCGGGGGGGCGGAATGAGCAGTTCTTC.

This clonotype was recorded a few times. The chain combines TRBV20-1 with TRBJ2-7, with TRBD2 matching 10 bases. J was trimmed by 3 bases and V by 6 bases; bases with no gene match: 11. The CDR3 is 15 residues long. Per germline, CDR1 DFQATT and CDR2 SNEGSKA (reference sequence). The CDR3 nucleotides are TGCAGTGCGGGGGCTAGCGGGAGAGTCCACTACGAGCAGTACTTC. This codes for CSAGASGRVHYEQYF.

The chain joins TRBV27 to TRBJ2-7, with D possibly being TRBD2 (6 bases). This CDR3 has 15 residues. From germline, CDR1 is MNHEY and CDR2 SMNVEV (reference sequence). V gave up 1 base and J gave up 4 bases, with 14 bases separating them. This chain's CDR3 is CASSLLMGGPYEQYF. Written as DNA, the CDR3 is TGTGCCAGCAGTTTATTAATGGGAGGTCCATACGAGCAGTACTTC.

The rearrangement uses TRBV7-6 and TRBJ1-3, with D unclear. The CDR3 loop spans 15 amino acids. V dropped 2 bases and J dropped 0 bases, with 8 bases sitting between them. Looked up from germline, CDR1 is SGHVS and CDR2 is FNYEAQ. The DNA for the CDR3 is TGTGCCAGCAGCTTAACTCCCACCTCTGGAAACACCATATATTTT. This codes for CASSLTPTSGNTIYF.

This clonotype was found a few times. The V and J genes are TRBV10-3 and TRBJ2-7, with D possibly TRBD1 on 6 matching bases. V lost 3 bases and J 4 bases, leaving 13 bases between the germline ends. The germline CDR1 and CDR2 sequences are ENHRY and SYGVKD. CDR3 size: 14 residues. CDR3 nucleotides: TGTGCCATCAGTGACAGGGGTTTTGCATACGAGCAGTACTTC. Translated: CAISDRGFAYEQYF.

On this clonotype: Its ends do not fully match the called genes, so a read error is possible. CDR3 amino acids: CAGSLLRGTNYNEQFF. The CDR3 region has the DNA TGTGCCGGCAGCCTTCTCAGGGGGACCAATTACAATGAGCAGTTCTTC. The chain combines TRBV3-1 with TRBJ2-1; TRBD1 matches at 7 bases. Germline V gives CDR1 LGHDT, CDR2 YNNKEL (reference sequence). CDR3 length equals 16 residues.

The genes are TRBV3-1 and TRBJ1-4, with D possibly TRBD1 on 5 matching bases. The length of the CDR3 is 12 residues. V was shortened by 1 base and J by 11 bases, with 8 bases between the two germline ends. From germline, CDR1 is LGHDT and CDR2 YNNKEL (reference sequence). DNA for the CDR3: TGTGCCAGCAGCCAAGGTCGGGGGAAACTGTTTTTT. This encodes CASSQGRGKLFF.

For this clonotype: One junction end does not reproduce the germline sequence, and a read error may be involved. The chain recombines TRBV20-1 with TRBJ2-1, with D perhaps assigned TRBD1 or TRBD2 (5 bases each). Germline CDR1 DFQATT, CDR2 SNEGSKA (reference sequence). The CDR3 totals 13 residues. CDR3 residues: CSGDASSYNEQSF. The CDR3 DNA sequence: TGCAGTGGGGACGCTAGCTCCTACAATGAGCAGTCCTTC.

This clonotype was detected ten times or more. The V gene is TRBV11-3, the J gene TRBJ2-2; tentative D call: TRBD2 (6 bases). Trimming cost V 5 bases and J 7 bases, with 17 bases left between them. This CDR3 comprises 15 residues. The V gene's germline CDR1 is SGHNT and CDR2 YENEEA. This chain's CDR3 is CASSPSGVELGELFF. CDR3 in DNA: TGTGCCAGCAGCCCCTCGGGGGTAGAACTCGGGGAGCTGTTTTTT.

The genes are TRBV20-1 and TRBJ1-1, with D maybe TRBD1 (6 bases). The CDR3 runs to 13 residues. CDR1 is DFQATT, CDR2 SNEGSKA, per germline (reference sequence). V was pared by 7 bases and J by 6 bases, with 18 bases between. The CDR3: CSVYYRVTAEAFF. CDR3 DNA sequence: TGCAGTGTCTACTACAGGGTAACAGCTGAAGCTTTCTTT.